The clone carrying this TCR beta chain was seen at least ten times. This sample was included in a study of response to subunit inactivated influenza vaccine. CDR3 length equals 15 residues. The V and J ends lost 4 bases and 8 bases respectively, with 21 bases between them. Germline V gene lookup returns CDR1 SGDLS and CDR2 YYNGEE. TCRdb re-called the RT-PCR reads with MiXCR, one entry per CDR3 protein. The sample shows more than 450,000 distinct CDR3 sequences, 7.6% of them seen only once. The material was PBMCs from blood, obtained less than 25 months after vaccination. The TCR comes from a man aged 45 to 70 who received an inactivated influenza vaccine. This sequence joins TRBV9 and TRBJ1-2, with unresolved D. The CDR3 loop reads CASSPSADLLGGYTF. The CDR3 DNA follows: TGTGCCAGCAGCCCCTCGGCCGATCTTTTAGGAGGCTACACCTTC.